Reported below is one TCR beta chain. These data come from a study of T cell responses to AZD1222 COVID-19 vaccine. Using immunoSEQ multiplex PCR, the repertoire was profiled, and TCRdb retains in-frame clones only, with some absent. The sample includes some 140,000 clones, about nine tenths seen only once; the top ten take under 20%. Germline V gene lookup returns CDR1 MNHEY and CDR2 SMNVEV (reference sequence). V was cut by 5 bases and J by 7 bases, with 11 bases left in between. This CDR3 has 12 residues. The sample consisted of peripheral blood, taken on day 0 of AZD1222 vaccination. This chain joins TRBV27 and TRBJ1-2; D unresolved. The clonotype was recovered from an adult in good health. CDR3 DNA sequence: TGTGCCAGCAGTGCCCACCATGGTGGCTACACCTTC. Translation: CASSAHHGGYTF.